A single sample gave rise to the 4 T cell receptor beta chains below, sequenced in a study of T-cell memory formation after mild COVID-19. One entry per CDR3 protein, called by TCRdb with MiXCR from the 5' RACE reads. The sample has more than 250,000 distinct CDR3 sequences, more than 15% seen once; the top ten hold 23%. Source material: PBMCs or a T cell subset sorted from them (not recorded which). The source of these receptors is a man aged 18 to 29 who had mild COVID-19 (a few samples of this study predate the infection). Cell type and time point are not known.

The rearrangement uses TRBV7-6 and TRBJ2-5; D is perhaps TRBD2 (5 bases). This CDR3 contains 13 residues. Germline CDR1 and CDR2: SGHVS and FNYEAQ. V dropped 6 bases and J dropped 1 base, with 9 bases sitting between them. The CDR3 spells CASSLARQETQYF. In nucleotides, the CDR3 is TGTGCCAGCAGTCTAGCCCGCCAAGAGACCCAGTACTTC.

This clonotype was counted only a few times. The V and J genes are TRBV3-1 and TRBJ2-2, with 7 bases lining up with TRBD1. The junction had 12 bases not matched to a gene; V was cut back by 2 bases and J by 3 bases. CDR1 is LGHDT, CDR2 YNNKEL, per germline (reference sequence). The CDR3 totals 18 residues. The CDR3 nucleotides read TGTGCCAGCAGCCAATCATGGATAGGGGGCCAGGACACCGGGGAGCTGTTTTTT. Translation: CASSQSWIGGQDTGELFF.

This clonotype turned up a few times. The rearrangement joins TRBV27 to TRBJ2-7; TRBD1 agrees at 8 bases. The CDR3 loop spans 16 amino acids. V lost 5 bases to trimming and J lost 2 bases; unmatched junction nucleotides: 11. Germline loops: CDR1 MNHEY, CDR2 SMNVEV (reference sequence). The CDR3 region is CASSLGQGLTTYEQYF. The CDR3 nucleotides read TGTGCCAGCAGTCTCGGACAGGGACTTACAACCTACGAGCAGTACTTC.

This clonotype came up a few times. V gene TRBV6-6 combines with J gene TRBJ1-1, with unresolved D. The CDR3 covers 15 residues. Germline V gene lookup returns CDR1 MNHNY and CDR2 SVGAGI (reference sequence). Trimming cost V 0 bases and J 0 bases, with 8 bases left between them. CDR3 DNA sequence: TGTGCCAGCAGTTACTCTGACCTTTTGAACACTGAAGCTTTCTTT. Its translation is CASSYSDLLNTEAFF.